The rows below give T cell receptor beta chains drawn from one sample of a study of monozygotic twins with inflammatory bowel disease. TCRdb reanalyzed the 5' RACE reads, giving one entry per CDR3 protein sequence and no DNA. This sample contains about 440,000 distinct CDR3 sequences. The specimen sequenced was blood. These receptors all come from a human donor with ulcerative colitis or Crohn's disease, or a healthy co-twin of an affected twin (not recorded which). Each CDR3 is given with its conserved first and last residue.

v_call	j_call	cdr3_aa
TRBV12-3/TRBV12-4	TRBJ2-3	CASSLLGQGADTQYF
TRBV20-1	TRBJ2-7	CSAREMSASYEQYF
TRBV3-1	TRBJ1-5	CASSQESGGNQPQHF
TRBV15	TRBJ2-1	CATSGPTYNEQFF
TRBV28	TRBJ2-7	CASTTGFEQYF
TRBV19	TRBJ2-1	CASSRGVAANEQFF
TRBV21-1	TRBJ2-3	CASSKGGTSGGAFPDTQYF
TRBV10-3	TRBJ1-3	CAISVEKGSSSGNTIYF
TRBV20-1	TRBJ2-4	CSARGQLTENIQYF
TRBV4-3	TRBJ2-7	CASSQRQGGYEQYF
TRBV12-3/TRBV12-4	TRBJ2-5	CASSHDRWTQYF
TRBV25-1	TRBJ1-3	CASSQSLGNTIYF
TRBV18	TRBJ2-7	CASSLTSPTSGNSYEQYF
TRBV7-9	TRBJ1-2	CASSPPDLHGYTF
TRBV7-9	TRBJ2-1	CASRQKTSGVDNEQFF
TRBV28	TRBJ1-6	CASSSQALHSPLHF
TRBV7-2	TRBJ2-1	CASRRAAGANYNEQFF
TRBV2	TRBJ2-7	CASGRDGLNFEQYF
TRBV29-1	TRBJ2-7	CSVSPGHSYEQYF
TRBV7-9	TRBJ2-7	CASSFGGTASSYEQYF
TRBV3-1	TRBJ2-1	CASSQSSSEQFF
TRBV5-1	TRBJ1-2	CASSKDLRYGYTF
TRBV4-3	TRBJ2-7	CASSQESGGGMGPYEQYF
TRBV5-1	TRBJ2-1	CASSPQEGYEQFF
TRBV2	TRBJ1-2	CASQGDPNYGYTF
TRBV6-1	TRBJ1-5	CASSQGTGGQPQHF
TRBV24-1	TRBJ2-1	CATSDLNDEQFF